These T cell receptor beta chains were read from a single sample in a study of B cell selection in AIRE deficiency. Using immunoSEQ multiplex PCR, the repertoire was profiled, and TCRdb retains in-frame clones only, with some absent. The sample lists about 22,000 clones; around 90% were seen once. The sequenced sample consisted of CD4+CD25+ Tregs sorted from PBMCs. These receptors originate from a human donor in good health. CDR3s include the opening cysteine and the closing phenylalanine or tryptophan. The D gene is left open where the match is weak. For some rows the clone size is stated as once, few or many, or as a class when expanded; others skip it.

v_call,clone_size,d_call,j_call,cdr3_aa,cdr3_nt
TRBV11-2,.,TRBD1,TRBJ2-7,CASSIDREGEQYF,TGTGCCAGCAGCATCGACAGGGAAGGCGAGCAGTACTTC
TRBV19,.,TRBD1,TRBJ1-2,CASSIWDRRNYGYTF,TGTGCCAGTAGTATCTGGGACAGGCGGAACTATGGCTACACCTTC
TRBV10-3,.,.,TRBJ2-6,CAISESGGSGANVLTF,TGTGCCATCAGTGAGTCAGGGGGTTCTGGGGCCAACGTCCTGACTTTC
TRBV6-5,.,.,TRBJ2-5,CATALGGGETQYF,TGTGCCACCGCGTTGGGGGGTGGAGAGACCCAGTACTTC
TRBV5-3,.,TRBD1,TRBJ2-7,CARSSTDRAGPYEQYF,TGTGCCAGAAGCTCCACGGACAGGGCGGGTCCCTACGAGCAGTACTTC
TRBV19,.,TRBD1,TRBJ1-3,CASSSWTGGLGNTIYF,TGTGCCAGTAGTTCTTGGACAGGGGGCCTGGGAAACACCATATATTTT
TRBV4-1,.,TRBD2,TRBJ2-1,CASSQEGAGGTYNEQFF,TGCGCCAGCAGCCAAGAGGGAGCGGGAGGGACCTACAATGAGCAGTTCTTC
TRBV21-1,.,.,TRBJ2-7,CASSNQEEDEQYF,TGTGCCAGCAGCAACCAAGAGGAGGACGAGCAGTACTTC
TRBV6-5,.,.,TRBJ2-7,CASKEPSSEQYF,TGTGCCAGCAAAGAACCGAGTTCCGAGCAGTACTTC
TRBV5-4,once,.,TRBJ1-2,CASSPGGVGYYGYTF,TGTGCCAGCAGCCCTGGGGGGGTGGGTTACTATGGCTACACCTTC
TRBV27,.,TRBD1,TRBJ1-6,CASSSSGQGMAPLHF,TGTGCCAGCAGTTCGTCGGGACAGGGGATGGCACCCCTCCACTTT
TRBV11-3,.,TRBD1,TRBJ2-7,CASSLDRGREQYF,TGTGCCAGCAGCTTAGACAGGGGGCGCGAGCAGTACTTC
TRBV4-1,.,.,TRBJ1-4,CASSREGVVANEKLFF,TGCGCCAGCAGCCGAGAGGGGGTTGTTGCTAATGAAAAACTGTTTTTT
TRBV19,.,TRBD2,TRBJ2-3,CASSMPGLAGAIDTQYF,TGTGCCAGTAGTATGCCGGGACTAGCGGGAGCTATCGATACGCAGTATTTT
TRBV6-1,.,TRBD2,TRBJ2-7,CASSVTLAGEVEQYF,TGTGCCAGCAGTGTCACCCTAGCGGGAGAAGTCGAGCAGTACTTC
TRBV2,.,.,TRBJ2-6,CASIRGSGANVLTF,TGTGCCAGCATTCGGGGCTCTGGGGCCAACGTCCTGACTTTC
TRBV5-6,.,TRBD1,TRBJ2-7,CASSLIQGAGEQYF,TGTGCCAGCAGCTTAATACAGGGGGCGGGCGAGCAGTACTTC
TRBV2,.,TRBD1,TRBJ1-1,CASSGDSHTEAFF,TGTGCCAGCAGTGGGGACAGTCACACTGAAGCTTTCTTT
TRBV18,.,TRBD1,TRBJ1-1,CASSYNRGPGEAFF,TGTGCCAGCTCCTACAACAGGGGGCCGGGTGAAGCTTTCTTT
TRBV9,.,TRBD1,TRBJ1-2,CASSRDSNYGYTF,TGTGCCAGCAGCAGGGACAGCAACTATGGCTACACCTTC
TRBV5-6,medium-sized,.,TRBJ1-2,CASSLVRGLIGYTF,TGTGCCAGCAGCTTGGTTCGGGGTCTTATTGGCTACACCTTC
TRBV29-1,.,TRBD1,TRBJ2-3,CSVARQGPTDTQYF,TGCAGCGTTGCTAGACAGGGACCCACAGATACGCAGTATTTT
TRBV7-9,few,TRBD1,TRBJ1-1,CASSLETGAEAFF,TGTGCCAGCAGCTTAGAGACAGGGGCAGAAGCTTTCTTT
TRBV7-9,.,TRBD1,TRBJ2-7,CASSPRTGIHEQYF,TGTGCCAGCAGCCCACGGACAGGGATCCACGAGCAGTACTTC
TRBV10-3,medium-sized,TRBD1,TRBJ1-2,CASLEDRGLYGYTF,TGTGCCAGCCTAGAGGACAGGGGGCTTTATGGCTACACCTTC
TRBV9,.,.,TRBJ2-5,CASSATSTETQYF,TGTGCCAGCAGCGCGACATCGACGGAGACCCAGTACTTC
TRBV6-6,.,.,TRBJ1-1,CASRNTGNTEAFF,TGTGCCAGCAGGAACACAGGGAACACTGAAGCTTTCTTT
TRBV27,.,.,TRBJ1-3,CASSPTSGNTIYF,TGTGCCAGCAGTCCTACCTCTGGAAACACCATATATTTT
TRBV7-8,few,TRBD2,TRBJ2-7,CASSPRAGGEGEQYF,TGTGCCAGCAGCCCCAGAGCCGGGGGGGAAGGCGAGCAGTACTTC
TRBV7-9,.,.,TRBJ2-7,CASSLVGQNYEQYF,TGTGCCAGCAGCTTAGTGGGTCAGAACTACGAGCAGTACTTC
TRBV7-9,.,TRBD1,TRBJ2-5,CASSLGDRGRRETQYF,TGTGCCAGCAGCTTAGGGGACAGGGGGCGGAGAGAGACCCAGTACTTC
TRBV5-1,.,.,TRBJ1-1,CASSLGTDRTEASF,TGCGCCAGCAGCTTGGGTACAGACCGCACTGAAGCTTCCTTT
TRBV11-2,.,.,TRBJ1-2,CASSLGRGDGSRLGF,TGTGCCAGCAGCTTAGGGAGGGGAGATGGTTCCCGCCTAGGCTTC
TRBV2,once,.,TRBJ2-3,CASTGGTDTQYF,TGTGCCAGCACTGGGGGCACAGATACGCAGTATTTT
TRBV30,once,.,TRBJ1-2,CAWSGRRAGYTF,TGTGCCTGGAGTGGGAGAAGGGCTGGCTACACCTTC
TRBV19,.,.,TRBJ1-5,CASGPALYSNQPQHF,TGTGCCAGCGGACCCGCGCTATATAGCAATCAGCCCCAGCATTTT
TRBV29-1,.,.,TRBJ2-7,CSVGEPSYEQYF,TGCAGCGTCGGTGAACCCTCCTACGAGCAGTACTTC
TRBV10-3,.,.,TRBJ2-4,CAISESGAAKNIQYF,TGTGCCATCAGTGAGTCTGGGGCGGCCAAAAACATTCAGTACTTC
TRBV18,.,TRBD2,TRBJ2-1,CASSPPAGGLREQFF,TGTGCCAGCTCACCACCGGCGGGGGGGCTGAGAGAGCAGTTCTTC
TRBV5-1,.,.,TRBJ1-5,CASSWEGGPNQPQHF,TGCGCCAGCAGCTGGGAGGGGGGCCCCAATCAGCCCCAGCATTTT
TRBV7-8,.,.,TRBJ2-1,CASSFLTSIHEQFF,TGTGCCAGCAGCTTTCTTACTAGCATCCATGAGCAGTTCTTC
TRBV7-2,.,.,TRBJ1-5,CASSSRTVNQPQHF,TGTGCCAGCAGCTCCCGGACAGTCAATCAGCCCCAGCATTTT
TRBV30,.,.,TRBJ2-2,CAWGGGPNTGELFF,TGTGCCTGGGGAGGGGGCCCGAACACCGGGGAGCTGTTTTTT